The entry that follows covers one T cell receptor (beta chain) sequence. The target antigen is unknown. These data belong to a study of cytomegalovirus exposure and HLA in healthy donors. CDR1 SGDLS and CDR2 YYNGEE come from the germline V gene. The junction had 6 bases not matched to a gene; V was cut back by 5 bases and J by 4 bases. There are 14 residues in the CDR3. Findings of the study overall: Researchers reported in a later analysis that a missense DCLRE1C variant was tied to TCR beta V- and J-gene trimming. Available immune exposure information was restricted to CMV serostatus only.

A multiplex PCR was run with 60 Vbeta primers and 13 Jbeta primers. TCRdb keeps only in-frame clones here, not all; method: immunoSEQ multiplex PCR. The sample records about 130,000 clones, under 90% being singletons. The TCR comes from a young man in good health and CMV-seronegative. Sequenced sample: PBMCs. V gene TRBV9 combines with J gene TRBJ2-3; TRBD1 agrees at 8 bases. In DNA, the CDR3 is TGTGCCAGCAGGCGGACAGGGACGGCAGATACGCAGTATTTT. This encodes CASRRTGTADTQYF.